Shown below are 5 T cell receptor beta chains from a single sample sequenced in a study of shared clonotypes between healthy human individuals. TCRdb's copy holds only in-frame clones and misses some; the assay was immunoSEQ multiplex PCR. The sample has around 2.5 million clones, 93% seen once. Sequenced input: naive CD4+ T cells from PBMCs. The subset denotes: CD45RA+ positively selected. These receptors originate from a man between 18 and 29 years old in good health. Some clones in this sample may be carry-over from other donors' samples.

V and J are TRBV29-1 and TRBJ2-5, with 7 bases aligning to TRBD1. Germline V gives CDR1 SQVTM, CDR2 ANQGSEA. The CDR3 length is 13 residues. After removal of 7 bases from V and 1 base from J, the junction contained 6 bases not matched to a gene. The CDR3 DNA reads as TGCAGCGCCACACAGGGGATCCAAGAGACCCAGTACTTC. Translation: CSATQGIQETQYF. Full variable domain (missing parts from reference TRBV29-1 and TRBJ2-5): SAVISQKPSRDICQRGTSLTIQCQVDSQVTMMFWYRQQPGQSLTLIATANQGSEATYESGFVIDKFPISRPNLTFSTLTVSNMSPEDSSIYLCSATQGIQETQYFGPGTRLLVL.

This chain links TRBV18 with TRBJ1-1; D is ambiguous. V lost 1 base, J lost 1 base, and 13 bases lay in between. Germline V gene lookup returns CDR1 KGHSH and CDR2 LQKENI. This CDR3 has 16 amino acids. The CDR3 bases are TGTGCCAGCTCACCACTATCCCCGGGAACGAACACTGAAGCTTTCTTT. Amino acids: CASSPLSPGTNTEAFF.

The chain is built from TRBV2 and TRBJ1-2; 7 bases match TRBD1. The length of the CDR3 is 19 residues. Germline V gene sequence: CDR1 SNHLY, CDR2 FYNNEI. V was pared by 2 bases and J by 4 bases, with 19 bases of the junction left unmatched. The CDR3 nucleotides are TGTGCCAGCAGTGAACCGAAGAAAGGGGGCAGCAACCGACGCTATGGCTACACCTTC. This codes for CASSEPKKGGSNRRYGYTF.

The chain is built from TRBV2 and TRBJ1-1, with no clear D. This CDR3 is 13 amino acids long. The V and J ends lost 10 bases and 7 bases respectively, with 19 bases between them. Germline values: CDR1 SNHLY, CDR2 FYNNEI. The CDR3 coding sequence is TGTGCCACTAAAACGACCAGTCTCGGTGAAGCTTTCTTT. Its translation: CATKTTSLGEAFF.

CDR3 nucleotide sequence: TGCAGCCTCAGGGGTCGCTCTGGCACAGATACGCAGTATTTT. This sequence encodes CSLRGRSGTDTQYF. This chain connects TRBV29-1 to TRBJ2-3; possibly TRBD1 for D (6 bases). Germline CDR1 is SQVTM and CDR2 is ANQGSEA. The length of the CDR3 is 14 residues. V was shortened by 8 bases and J by 1 base, with 16 bases between the two germline ends.